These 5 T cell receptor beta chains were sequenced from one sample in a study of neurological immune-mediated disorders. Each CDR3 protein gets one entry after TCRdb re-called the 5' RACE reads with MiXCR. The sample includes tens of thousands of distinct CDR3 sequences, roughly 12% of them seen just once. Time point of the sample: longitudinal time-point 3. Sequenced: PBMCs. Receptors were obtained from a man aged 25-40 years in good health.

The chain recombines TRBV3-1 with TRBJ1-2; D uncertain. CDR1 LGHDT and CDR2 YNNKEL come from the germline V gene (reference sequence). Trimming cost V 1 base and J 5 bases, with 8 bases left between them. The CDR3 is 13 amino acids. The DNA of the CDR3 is TGTGCCAGCAGCCAAGGGAGGTTGTATGGCTACACCTTC. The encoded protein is CASSQGRLYGYTF.

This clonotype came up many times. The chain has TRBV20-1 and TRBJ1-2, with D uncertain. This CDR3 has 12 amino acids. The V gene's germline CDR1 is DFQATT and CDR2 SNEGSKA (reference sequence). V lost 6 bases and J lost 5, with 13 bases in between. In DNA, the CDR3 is TGCAGTGCCGGTCTAGACCTTTATGGCTACACCTTC. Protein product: CSAGLDLYGYTF.

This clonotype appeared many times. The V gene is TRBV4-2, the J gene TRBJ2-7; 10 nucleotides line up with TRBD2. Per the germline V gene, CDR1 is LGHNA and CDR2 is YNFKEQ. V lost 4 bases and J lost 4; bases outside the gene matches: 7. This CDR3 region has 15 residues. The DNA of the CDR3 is TGTGCCAGCAGCCCAGAACGACTAGCGGGTTACGAGCAGTACTTC. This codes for CASSPERLAGYEQYF.

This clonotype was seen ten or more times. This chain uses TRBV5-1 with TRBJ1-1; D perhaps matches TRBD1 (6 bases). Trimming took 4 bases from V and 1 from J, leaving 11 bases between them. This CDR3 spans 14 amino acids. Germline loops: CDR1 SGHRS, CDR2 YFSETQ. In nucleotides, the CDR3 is TGCGCCAGCAGCCCCGGGGGGGCGAACACTGAAGCTTTCTTT. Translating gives CASSPGGANTEAFF.

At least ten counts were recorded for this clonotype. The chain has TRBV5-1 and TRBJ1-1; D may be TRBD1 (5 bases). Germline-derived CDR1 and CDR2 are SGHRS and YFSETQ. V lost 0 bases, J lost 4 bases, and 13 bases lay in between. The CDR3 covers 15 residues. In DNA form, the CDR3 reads TGCGCCAGCAGCTTGGGTATTCGGGGGGGCACTGAAGCTTTCTTT. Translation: CASSLGIRGGTEAFF. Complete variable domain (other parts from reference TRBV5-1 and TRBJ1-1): KAGVTQTPRYLIKTRGQQVTLSCSPISGHRSVSWYQQTPGQGLQFLFEYFSETQRNKGNFPGRFSGRQFSNSRSEMNVSTLELGDSALYLCASSLGIRGGTEAFFGQGTRLTVV.